This T cell receptor beta chain was observed in a study of cytomegalovirus exposure and HLA in healthy donors. General observations from the study: Across all donors, roughly uniform sequencing depth was an assumption of the presence/absence analyses.

On this clone itself: The antigen is unknown. Different DNA sequences within this sample yield the same CDR3.

This CDR3 spans 15 amino acids. The V segment lost 6 bases and the J segment 8 bases; nucleotides outside the gene matches: 10. Germline values: CDR1 SQVTM, CDR2 ANQGSEA. The study ran its PCR with 60 Vbeta and 13 Jbeta primers. Profiling relied on immunoSEQ multiplex PCR, and the TCRdb table lists in-frame clones only, not all of them. Among just under 250,000 clones listed, about 81% were seen once. The chain employs TRBV29-1 and TRBJ1-6; 10 bases align to TRBD1. The clonotype originates from a woman in her forties in good health and CMV-seropositive. Material: PBMCs. The CDR3 DNA follows: TGCAGCGTGGTGGACTCCGGGACAGGGGATTCACCCCTCCACTTT. Protein: CSVVDSGTGDSPLHF.